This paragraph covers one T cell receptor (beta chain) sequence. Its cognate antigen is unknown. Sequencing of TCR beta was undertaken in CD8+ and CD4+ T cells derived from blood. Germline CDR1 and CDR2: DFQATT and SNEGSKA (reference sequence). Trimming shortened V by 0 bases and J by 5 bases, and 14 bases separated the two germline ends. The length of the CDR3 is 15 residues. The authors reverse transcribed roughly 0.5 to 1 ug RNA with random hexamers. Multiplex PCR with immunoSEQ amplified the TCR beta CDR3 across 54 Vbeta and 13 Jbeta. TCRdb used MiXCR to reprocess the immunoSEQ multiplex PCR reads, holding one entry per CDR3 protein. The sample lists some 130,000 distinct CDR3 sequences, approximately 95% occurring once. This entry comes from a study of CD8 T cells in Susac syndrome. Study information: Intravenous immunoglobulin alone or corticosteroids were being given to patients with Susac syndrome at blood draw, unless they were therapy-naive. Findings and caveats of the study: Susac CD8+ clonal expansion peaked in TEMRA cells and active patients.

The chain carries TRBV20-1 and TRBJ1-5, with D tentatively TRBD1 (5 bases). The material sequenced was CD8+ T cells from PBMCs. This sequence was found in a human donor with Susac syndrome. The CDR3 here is CSARDPEGFYQPQHF. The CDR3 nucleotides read TGCAGTGCTAGAGATCCCGAGGGGTTCTATCAGCCCCAGCATTTT.